This entry concerns a single TCR beta chain. Its antigen remains undetermined. Base qualities are missing; no much larger clone stands one base away. TCR CDR3 regions were amplified from genomic DNA by multiplex PCR using the deep immunoSEQ assay. Extracted genomic DNA from each cell subset was spread evenly across all wells of several immunoSEQ 96-well plates, with each plate serving as a replicate. For sorted subsets, approximately 190 ng genomic DNA, equal to tens of thousands of T cell genomes, was loaded into each replicate PCR. Purified libraries were measured with a Qubit 3.0 fluorometer, size-checked on a Bioanalyzer 2100, and measured again with the KAPA Library Quantification kit. A separate single-read 150-cycle Illumina NextSeq 550 flow cell was used to sequence each immunoSEQ 96-well plate. The original pipeline was this. The immunoSEQ output contained only junctional sequences without quality scores, so filtering could not match that applied to full-length reads. To assign V/J genes and CDR3, sequences were annotated using PyIR, a Python wrapper for IgBLAST v1.9, with IMGT germline references. Reads were filtered out if the reads had weak V/J assignments (E-value above 1e-6), no CDR3, stop codons, out-of-frame junctions, or ambiguous translated residues. A V3J clonotype was defined by an identical inferred V gene, J gene, and CDR3 amino acid sequence. To compute the percentage overlap between repertoires, the number of shared unique clonotypes was divided by the size of the smaller repertoire. Repertoire richness was assessed with RTK rarefaction, the Chao1 estimator, and Recon v2.1 estimates of unobserved clonotypes. OLGA was used to compute generation probabilities for all TCRbeta clonotypes that the gDNA method yielded from several donors. The clones in this table, taken by TCRdb from immuneACCESS, are in-frame only. Not every clone is retained; where verified, under half of the shortfall comes from an unresolved V gene, and the cause of the rest is unknown. Clone size and V and J calls were adopted from that table, with D and trimming inferred from the DNA. For this sample the table gives roughly 2.5 million clones, of which around 90% were detected only once. The ten most abundant clones make up roughly 0.14% of the sample.

The data originate from a study of shared clonotypes between healthy human individuals (TCRdb year 2020). Turning to the overall study: The cohort included three men and a couple of women between 18 and 49 years of age. To increase sequencing depth and limit assay-specific biases, different laboratories used diverse techniques to prepare libraries and sequence TCR repertoires. Per donor, three plates each were used for CD4 naive and CD4 memory, two for CD8 naive, and one for CD8 memory. Blood TCR repertoires of five healthy adults were deeply sequenced to estimate repertoire size and the extent of clonotype sharing between individuals. Each donor's leukapheresis produced roughly between about 0.85 and 10 billion PBMCs. The paper's findings and limits, for the study overall: Based on pairwise subsampling, the degree of clonotype sharing among donors was expected to be affected by sequencing depth. Sampling was restricted to blood, and TCR repertoires in tissues likely differ from the TCR repertoires found in blood. Estimated clonotype richness was generally larger for naive than for memory subsets. Rarefaction of sorted-subset datasets indicated incomplete sequencing despite the large sequencing depth. Across a few donors, about 5.2% of naive CD4, roughly 3.4% of naive CD8, about 2% of memory CD4, and 0.3% to 0.45% of memory CD8 clonotypes were shared. Clonotypes shared by all four sorted-subset donors showed higher generation probabilities than non-shared clonotypes. The genetic and exposure-history diversity represented was limited by the small number of donors.

From cysteine to phenylalanine, the CDR3 is 15 amino acids long. Only the CDR3 DNA is retained, 45 bases long and in frame from the first base. V is clipped by 0 bases and J by 6 bases, and the sequence between their germline boundaries is 16 bases long. The germline V gene encodes CDR1 SGDLS and CDR2 YYNGEE. Donors were healthy HIV-negative adults with no recently reported acute infections or vaccinations. Every donor was a Caucasian adult living in Nashville, Tennessee, USA. CD4+ T cells were enriched by magnetic negative selection; naive cells were then positively selected on CD45RA, and the negative fraction formed the memory subset. Blood was collected by leukapheresis, and PBMCs were isolated by Ficoll-Histopaque density gradient centrifugation and then cryopreserved in liquid nitrogen vapor phase. Purity and quantity of every magnetically sorted T cell population were checked by analytical flow cytometry. From each sorted fraction, genomic DNA was isolated and quantified by UV absorbance on a Nanodrop 2000c.

This clonotype was sampled from a man aged 18 to 29 in good health. Input material: naive CD4+ T cells sorted from blood. In the paper's terms, the cell subset or site label means: CD45RA+ positively selected. Recombination connected TRBV9 to TRBJ2-7; the D gene remains uncertain. Read as DNA, the sequence is TGTGCCAGCAGCGTAGACGCTCTCACTCCGGGCGAGCAGTACTTC. It codes for CASSVDALTPGEQYF. Joined to the reference TRBV9 and TRBJ2-7 proteins, this CDR3 gives the full variable domain: DSGVTQTPKHLITATGQRVTLRCSPRSGDLSVYWYQQSLDQGLQFLIQYYNGEERAKGNILERFSAQQFPDLHSELNLSSLELGDSALYFCASSVDALTPGEQYFGPGTRLTVT.